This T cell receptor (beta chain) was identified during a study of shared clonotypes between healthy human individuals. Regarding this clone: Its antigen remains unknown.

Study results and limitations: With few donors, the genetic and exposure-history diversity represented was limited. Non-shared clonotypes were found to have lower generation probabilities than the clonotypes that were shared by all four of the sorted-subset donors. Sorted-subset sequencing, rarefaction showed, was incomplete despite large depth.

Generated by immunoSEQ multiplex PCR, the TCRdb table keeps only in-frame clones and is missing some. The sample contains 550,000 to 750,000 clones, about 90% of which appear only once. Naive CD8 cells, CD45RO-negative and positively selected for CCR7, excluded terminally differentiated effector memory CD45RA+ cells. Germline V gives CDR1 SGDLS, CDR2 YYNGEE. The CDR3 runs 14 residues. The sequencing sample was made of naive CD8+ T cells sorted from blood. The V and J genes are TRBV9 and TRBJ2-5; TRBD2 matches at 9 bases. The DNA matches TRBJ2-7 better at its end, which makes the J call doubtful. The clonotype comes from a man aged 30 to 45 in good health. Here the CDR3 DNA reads TGTGCCAGCAGCGTACGGCCTAGCGGGATCGAGCAGTACTTC. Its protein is CASSVRPSGIEQYF.